The entry that follows covers one T cell receptor beta chain sequence. Original handling: The authors estimated nucleated cell counts from reference gene primer amplification. This table comes from immunoSEQ multiplex PCR, and its TCRdb copy is limited to in-frame clones, with some not included. That table supplies the V and J calls and clone size; D and trimming were determined from the DNA. The sample has 95,000 to 150,000 clones, over 70% seen once. This sample is drawn from a study of blood T cell repertoires in COVID-19. Study information: The United States, Italy and Spain were the sources of the acute and convalescent COVID-19 samples.

Material: peripheral blood. The receptor's source is a man aged 65 to 79 with acute or convalescent COVID-19.

CDR3 amino acids: CASDKLGPEQFF. Written as DNA, the CDR3 is TGTGCCAGCGACAAATTGGGTCCAGAGCAGTTCTTC. The V call is TRBV5-6, the J call TRBJ2-1, with D unclear. The CDR3 totals 12 residues. Trimming removed 7 bases at V and 10 bases at J, with 15 bases between. Per the germline V gene, CDR1 is SGHDT and CDR2 is YYEEEE.